These T cell receptor beta chains were read from a single sample in a study of blood T cell repertoires in COVID-19. Assay: immunoSEQ multiplex PCR; the TCRdb copy retains only in-frame clones and omits some. The data show 85,000 to 120,000 clones, with 84% seen just once and 3.5% to 5.5% held by the top ten. The specimen was peripheral blood. These receptors were collected from a human donor in a cohort sampled during active COVID-19. The CDR3 runs from the conserved cysteine through the conserved F or W. A D gene is named only where the DNA matches it firmly. Rows give clone size only sometimes, using once, few, many, or a class for an expanded clone.

>few|TRBJ1-1|NA|15|TRBV2
TGTGCCAGCAGCCGGGCCCTGGGAGGGAGTACTGAAGCTTTCTTT
CASSRALGGSTEAFF
>NA|TRBJ1-6|TRBD1|15|TRBV4-3
TGCGCCAGCAGCCAGGAGGGACAGTATAATTCACCCCTCCACTTT
CASSQEGQYNSPLHF
>once|TRBJ1-1|TRBD1|14|TRBV6-5
TGTGCCAGCAGTCGTACAGGGGCGAACACTGAAGCTTTCTTT
CASSRTGANTEAFF
>NA|TRBJ2-5|NA|16|TRBV6-1
TGTGCCAGCAGTGAATTGGGGCCCGGTCAACAAGAGACCCAGTACTTC
CASSELGPGQQETQYF
>NA|TRBJ2-7|TRBD1|15|TRBV3-1/TRBV3-2
TGTGCCAGCAGTCGTCCGGACAGGGGGCGGCACGAGCAGTACTTC
CASSRPDRGRHEQYF
>NA|TRBJ1-3|TRBD1|19|TRBV27
TGTGCCAGCAGTACCCGGGGGACAGGGCGACTGAGCTCTGGAAACACCATATATTTT
CASSTRGTGRLSSGNTIYF
>NA|TRBJ2-3|NA|16|TRBV27
TGTGCCAGCACCAAAGGGGGGGGAGCCTTTGTGGATACGCAGTATTTT
CASTKGGGAFVDTQYF
>few|TRBJ1-3|NA|14|TRBV6-5
TGTGCCAGCAGTTTGCAGGGTTCAGGAAACACCATATATTTT
CASSLQGSGNTIYF
>few|TRBJ1-1|NA|13|TRBV2
TGTGCCAGCTCCGCCTGGCAGAACACTGAAGCTTTCTTT
CASSAWQNTEAFF
>NA|TRBJ2-3|TRBD2|14|TRBV7-9
TGTGCCAGCAGCTTGGGGACTACCACAGATACGCAGTATTTT
CASSLGTTTDTQYF
>NA|TRBJ2-5|TRBD2|16|TRBV5-6
TGTGCCAGCAGCTTGGTTAGGCGGGGGGGCCCTGAGACCCAGTACTTC
CASSLVRRGGPETQYF
>NA|TRBJ2-7|NA|16|TRBV5-5
TGTGCCAGCAGCTTGGCGACAGGTCTAGCTTCCTACGAGCAGTACTTC
CASSLATGLASYEQYF
>NA|TRBJ2-1|NA|16|TRBV27
TGTGCCAGCAGTCCCCCTAGGGGGGGGGCATACAATGAGCAGTTCTTC
CASSPPRGGAYNEQFF
>NA|TRBJ1-3|NA|15|TRBV5-5
TGTGCCAGCAGCTTGGAGGGGATCCCTGGAAACACCATATATTTT
CASSLEGIPGNTIYF
>many|TRBJ2-3|TRBD2|15|TRBV7-3
TGTGCCAGCAGCCATTCTAGCGGGGGACTGGATACGCAGTATTTT
CASSHSSGGLDTQYF
>NA|TRBJ2-1|TRBD2|16|TRBV3-1/TRBV3-2
TGTGCCAGCAGCCAACTTGGCGGGGGGAAAAACAATGAGCAGTTCTTC
CASSQLGGGKNNEQFF
>NA|TRBJ2-7|NA|14|TRBV4-3
TGCGCCAGCAGCCAAGATCGCCGGGCCTACGAGCAGTACTTC
CASSQDRRAYEQYF
>NA|TRBJ2-1|TRBD2|15|TRBV11-1
TGTGCCAGCAACCTAGCGGGGGGGCAGTACAATGAGCAGTTCTTC
CASNLAGGQYNEQFF
>NA|TRBJ1-1|NA|13|TRBV7-7
TGTGCTAGCAGCTCCGGAGGAAACACTGAAGCTTTCTTT
CASSSGGNTEAFF
>NA|TRBJ2-3|NA|13|TRBV6-6
TGTGCCAGCCGGGCAGGGAACACAGATACGCAGTATTTT
CASRAGNTDTQYF